The rows below give T cell receptor beta chains drawn from one sample of a study of cytomegalovirus exposure and HLA in healthy donors. The assay was immunoSEQ multiplex PCR, and TCRdb's table has in-frame clones only and misses some. In the table there are 110,000 or so clones, 81% of which are singletons. Sample: PBMCs. These receptors all come from a woman aged 40 to 55 in good health and CMV-seronegative. The conserved cysteine and the conserved F or W are not part of the CDR3 here. The order of the fields is CDR3 protein, J gene, D gene, V gene, clone size. A D gene is named only where the DNA matches it firmly. Rows may omit the clone size; those that give it use once, few, many or a size class.

CDR3: SASKLDTQY
J: TRBJ2-3
D: -
V: TRBV20-1
size: -

CDR3: ASSFVVVDTQY
J: TRBJ2-3
D: -
V: TRBV11-2
size: -

CDR3: ASSAPSGRFSYEQY
J: TRBJ2-7
D: TRBD2
V: TRBV11-2
size: -

CDR3: ASSMISGAAYEQY
J: TRBJ2-7
D: TRBD2
V: TRBV28
size: few

CDR3: ASRQLSGYNEQF
J: TRBJ2-1
D: -
V: TRBV2
size: -

CDR3: ASSLGTGGVHGYT
J: TRBJ1-2
D: TRBD1
V: TRBV5-1
size: -

CDR3: ASSLELAGVNEQF
J: TRBJ2-1
D: TRBD2
V: TRBV7-8
size: -

CDR3: AWSAGAGQPQH
J: TRBJ1-5
D: -
V: TRBV30
size: once

CDR3: ASSLGQVNTEAF
J: TRBJ1-1
D: -
V: TRBV5-6
size: -

CDR3: ASSLAGGNREGGYT
J: TRBJ1-2
D: -
V: TRBV5-4
size: once

CDR3: ASSGGRNQPQH
J: TRBJ1-5
D: -
V: TRBV25-1
size: -

CDR3: AIRAGSLDTGELF
J: TRBJ2-2
D: -
V: TRBV10-3
size: few

CDR3: ASSQIRDSVYGYT
J: TRBJ1-2
D: TRBD1
V: TRBV6-6
size: -

CDR3: ASSPFGQDYEQY
J: TRBJ2-7
D: TRBD1
V: TRBV5-8
size: -